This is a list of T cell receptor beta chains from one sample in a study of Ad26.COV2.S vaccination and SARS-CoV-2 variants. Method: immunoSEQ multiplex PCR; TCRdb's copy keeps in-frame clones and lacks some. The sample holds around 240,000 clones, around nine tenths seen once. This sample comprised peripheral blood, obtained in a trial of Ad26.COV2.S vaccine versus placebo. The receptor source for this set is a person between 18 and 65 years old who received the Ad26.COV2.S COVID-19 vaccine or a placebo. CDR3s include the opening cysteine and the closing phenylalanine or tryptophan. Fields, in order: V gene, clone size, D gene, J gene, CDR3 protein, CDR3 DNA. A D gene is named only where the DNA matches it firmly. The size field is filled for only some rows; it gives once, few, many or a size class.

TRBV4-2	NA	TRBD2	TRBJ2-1	CASSQGAGGNNEQFF	TGTGCCAGCAGCCAAGGCGCGGGGGGTAACAATGAGCAGTTCTTC
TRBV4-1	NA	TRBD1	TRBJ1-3	CASSPPGQGNTIYF	TGCGCCAGCAGCCCGCCGGGACAGGGAAACACCATATATTTT
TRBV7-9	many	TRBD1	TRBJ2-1	CASSTWTGASSYNEQFF	TGTGCCAGCAGCACCTGGACAGGCGCTAGCTCCTACAATGAGCAGTTCTTC
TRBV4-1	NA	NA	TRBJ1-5	CASSQGSAGRRNQPQHF	TGCGCCAGCAGCCAAGGGTCTGCAGGGAGACGCAATCAGCCCCAGCATTTT
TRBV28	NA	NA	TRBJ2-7	CASSLMAWTYEQYF	TGTGCCAGCAGTTTAATGGCCTGGACCTACGAGCAGTACTTC
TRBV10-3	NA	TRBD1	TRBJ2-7	CAIRPDRDSYEQYF	TGTGCCATCAGGCCGGACAGGGACTCCTACGAGCAGTACTTC
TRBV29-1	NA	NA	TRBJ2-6	CSVMDGANVLTF	TGCAGCGTTATGGACGGGGCCAACGTCCTGACTTTC
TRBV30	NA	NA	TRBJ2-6	CAWSGMGGPGANVLTF	TGTGCCTGGAGTGGAATGGGAGGTCCTGGGGCCAACGTCCTGACTTTC
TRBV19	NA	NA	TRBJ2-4	CASSMRSSRVQNIQYF	TGTGCCAGTAGTATGAGGAGTAGCAGGGTCCAAAACATTCAGTACTTC
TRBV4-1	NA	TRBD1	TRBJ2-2	CASSQAKGTVPGELFF	TGCGCCAGCAGCCAGGCCAAAGGGACAGTGCCCGGGGAGCTGTTTTTT
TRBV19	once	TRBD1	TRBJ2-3	CASSISRDRGLESTDTQYF	TGTGCCAGTAGTATCTCCCGGGACAGGGGGCTTGAAAGCACAGATACGCAGTATTTT
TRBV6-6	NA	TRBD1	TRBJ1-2	CASSPGQGANYGYTF	TGTGCCAGCAGTCCCGGACAGGGGGCGAACTATGGCTACACCTTC
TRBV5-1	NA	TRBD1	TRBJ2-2	CASSVSWDRVLTGELFF	TGCGCCAGCAGCGTTAGCTGGGACAGGGTATTAACCGGGGAGCTGTTTTTT
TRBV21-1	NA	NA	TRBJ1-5	CASSKLTGTSNQPQHF	TGTGCCAGCAGCAAACTGACAGGGACAAGCAATCAGCCCCAGCATTTT
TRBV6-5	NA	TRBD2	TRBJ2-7	CASRGTNDLYEQYF	TGTGCCAGCAGGGGGACTAATGATCTGTACGAGCAGTACTTC
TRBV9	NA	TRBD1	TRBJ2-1	CASSALGQGGGTPANEQFF	TGTGCCAGCAGCGCGTTGGGACAGGGGGGGGGAACTCCCGCCAATGAGCAGTTCTTC
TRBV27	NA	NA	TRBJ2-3	CASSLWRGLSTDTQYF	TGTGCCAGCAGTTTATGGCGGGGCCTGAGCACAGATACGCAGTATTTT
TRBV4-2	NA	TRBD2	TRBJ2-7	CASSQEVAGTYEQYF	TGTGCCAGCAGCCAAGAGGTAGCGGGAACCTACGAGCAGTACTTC
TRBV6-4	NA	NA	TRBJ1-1	CASSDSPGQNTEAFF	TGTGCCAGCAGTGACTCCCCGGGACAGAACACTGAAGCTTTCTTT
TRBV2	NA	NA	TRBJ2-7	CASSESRVSYEQYF	TGTGCCAGCAGTGAATCCAGGGTTTCCTACGAGCAGTACTTC
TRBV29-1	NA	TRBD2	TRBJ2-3	CSDRSGESTDTQYF	TGCAGCGATCGTAGCGGGGAGAGCACAGATACGCAGTATTTT
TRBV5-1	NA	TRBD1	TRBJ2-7	CASSYTGASYEQYF	TGCGCCAGCAGCTACACAGGGGCCTCCTACGAGCAGTACTTC
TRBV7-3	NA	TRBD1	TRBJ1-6	CASSPNGQGLSPLHF	TGTGCCAGCAGTCCAAACGGACAGGGGCTTTCACCCCTCCACTTT
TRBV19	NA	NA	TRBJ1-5	CASSISNGLLANQPQHF	TGTGCCAGTAGTATATCAAACGGCCTTTTAGCCAATCAGCCCCAGCATTTT
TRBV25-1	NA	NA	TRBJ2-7	CASSEAAYEQYF	TGTGCCAGCAGTGAGGCAGCCTACGAGCAGTACTTC
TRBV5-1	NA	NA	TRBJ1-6	CASSFQAVMGDSPLHF	TGCGCCAGCAGCTTTCAAGCGGTTATGGGGGATTCACCCCTCCACTTT
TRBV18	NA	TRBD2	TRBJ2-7	CASSPQRLSSGLLEQYF	TGTGCCAGCTCACCACAGCGTTTGTCTAGCGGACTACTAGAGCAGTACTTC
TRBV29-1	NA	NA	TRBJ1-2	CSVDSPGNYGYTF	TGCAGCGTTGATAGTCCGGGTAACTATGGCTACACCTTC
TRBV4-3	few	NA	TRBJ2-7	CASSQDWQRSFYEQYF	TGCGCCAGCAGCCAAGACTGGCAGAGGAGTTTCTACGAGCAGTACTTC
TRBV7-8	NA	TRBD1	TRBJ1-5	CASSRGTGYQPQHF	TGTGCCAGCAGCCGTGGGACAGGGTATCAGCCCCAGCATTTT
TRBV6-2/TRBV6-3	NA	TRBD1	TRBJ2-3	CASTPLDRERGDTQYF	TGTGCCAGCACCCCACTCGACAGGGAGAGAGGGGATACGCAGTATTTT
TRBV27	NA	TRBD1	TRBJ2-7	CASREIQGGMYEQYF	TGTGCCAGCAGGGAAATACAGGGGGGAATGTACGAGCAGTACTTC
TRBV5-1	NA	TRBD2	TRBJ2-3	CASSWRRGALNTQYF	TGCGCCAGCAGCTGGCGGCGGGGGGCGCTTAATACGCAGTATTTT
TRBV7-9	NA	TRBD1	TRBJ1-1	CASSLAGRGETEAFF	TGTGCCAGCAGCTTAGCGGGCAGGGGGGAAACTGAAGCTTTCTTT
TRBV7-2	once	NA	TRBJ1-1	CASSLVGLLNTEAFF	TGTGCCAGCAGCTTAGTAGGGCTTTTGAACACTGAAGCTTTCTTT
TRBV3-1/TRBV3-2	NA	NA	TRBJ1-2	CASSQDGRRPRDYGYTF	TGTGCCAGCAGCCAAGATGGTCGACGCCCCCGCGACTATGGCTACACCTTC
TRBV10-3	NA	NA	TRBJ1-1	CAISDRNVNTEAFF	TGTGCCATCAGTGATAGAAACGTGAACACTGAAGCTTTCTTT
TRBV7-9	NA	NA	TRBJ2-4	CASTGVKNIQYF	TGTGCCAGCACAGGGGTCAAAAACATTCAGTACTTC
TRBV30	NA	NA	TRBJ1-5	CAWSVGGAGNQPQHF	TGTGCCTGGAGTGTGGGGGGGGCCGGCAATCAGCCCCAGCATTTT